Listed here are 29 T cell receptor beta chains from one sample, sequenced in a study of sequential checkpoint blockade in melanoma. Profiling relied on immunoSEQ multiplex PCR, and the TCRdb table lists in-frame clones only, not all of them. The table lists roughly 23,000 clones, under 70% of them singletons. Treatment described: randomized to nivolumab then ipilimumab (arm A) or the reverse (arm B). The material was CD8+ T cells sorted from blood (inferred from file names), obtained from a patient given nivolumab and ipilimumab in sequence. These receptors were collected from a human donor with melanoma.

V and J are TRBV18 and TRBJ2-3; 8 nucleotides match TRBD2. This CDR3 has 16 residues. J gave up 5 bases and V 2 bases, and 9 bases lay outside the gene matches. Germline V gene data show CDR1 as KGHSH and CDR2 as LQKENI. This CDR3 reads CASSPTGGGPIDTQYF. The CDR3 DNA reads TGTGCCAGCTCACCAACTGGCGGGGGGCCAATAGATACGCAGTATTTT.

Notes on this clone: Mismatch with germline at one junction end may stem from a read error. V usage is TRBV7-3 and J usage is TRBJ2-2, with D hard to call. The CDR3 runs 13 residues. Germline V gene sequence: CDR1 SGHTA, CDR2 FQGTGA. The CDR3: CASSLTLTGELFF. The CDR3 bases are TGTGCCAGCAGCCTAACCCTCACCGGGGAGCTGTTTTTT.

This clone was found a few times. This chain connects TRBV19 to TRBJ2-7, with D maybe TRBD2 (5 bases). V was trimmed by 5 bases and J by 7 bases, leaving 9 bases between them. Germline CDR1 is LNHDA and CDR2 is SQIVND (reference sequence). The CDR3 spans 11 residues. CDR3 amino acids: CASSPGEEQYF. The CDR3 nucleotides are TGTGCCAGTAGTCCCGGGGAGGAGCAGTACTTC. Full variable domain (missing parts from reference TRBV19 and TRBJ2-7): DGGITQSPKYLFRKEGQNVTLSCEQNLNHDAMYWYRQDPGQGLRLIYYSQIVNDFQKGDIAEGYSVSREKKESFPLTVTSAQKNPTAFYLCASSPGEEQYFGPGTRLTVT.

The chain uses TRBV6-4 and TRBJ1-2; TRBD1 matches at 8 bases. Germline V CDR1 and CDR2: MRHNA, SNTAGT. Unmatched junction bases numbered 4, after V lost 3 bases and J lost 4 bases. This CDR3 comprises 14 residues. The chain's CDR3 is CASSEGTGSYGYTF. The CDR3 nucleotides are TGTGCCAGCAGTGAAGGGACAGGCAGCTATGGCTACACCTTC.

The chain carries TRBV9 and TRBJ2-7, with 9 positions matching TRBD2. V was clipped by 0 bases and J by 5 bases; unmatched bases: 3. Germline lookup yields CDR1 SGDLS and CDR2 YYNGEE. The CDR3 runs 14 residues. CDR3 in amino acids: CASSVGSSGDEQYF. DNA for the CDR3: TGTGCCAGCAGCGTAGGTTCTAGCGGGGACGAGCAGTACTTC.

This clone was seen only a few times. This CDR3 reads CASSLSIYGYTF. CDR3 coding DNA: TGTGCCAGCAGCTTGAGCATCTATGGCTACACCTTC. The V and J genes are TRBV13 and TRBJ1-2; D not certain. V lost 3 bases and J lost 4, with 6 bases in between. There are 12 residues in the CDR3. The germline CDR1 and CDR2 sequences are PRHDT and FYEKMQ (reference sequence).

The chain recombines TRBV4-3 with TRBJ2-7, with D possibly matching TRBD1 (6 bases). The end of the DNA fits TRBJ2-5 better, so the J call may be wrong. The CDR3 totals 16 residues. Germline values: CDR1 LGHNA, CDR2 YSLEER. The CDR3 DNA sequence: TGCGCCAGCAGCCAAGAGTATCGGACAGTTCAAGAGACCCAGTACTTC. Translation gives CASSQEYRTVQETQYF.

About this clone: The conserved phenylalanine or tryptophan normally closing the CDR3 is absent here, so this likely arose from a read error. This chain joins TRBV6-1 and TRBJ2-3, with D unclear. V was clipped by 8 bases and J by 11 bases, with 5 bases between them. CDR1 MNHNS and CDR2 SASEGT come from the germline V gene. The CDR3 contains 8 residues. The CDR3 here is CASGLQYS. The CDR3 DNA is TGTGCCAGCGGTTTGCAGTATTCT.

The chain recombines TRBV5-1 with TRBJ1-6; 8 bases match TRBD1. Trimming removed 3 bases from V and 8 bases from J; junction bases left unmatched: 4. Germline CDR1 and CDR2: SGHRS and YFSETQ. This CDR3 is built from 14 residues. The CDR3 reads CASSSDRGHSPLHF. The CDR3, as DNA: TGCGCCAGCAGCTCCGACAGGGGTCATTCACCCCTCCACTTT.

The rearrangement joins TRBV28 to TRBJ1-4, with D perhaps matching TRBD1 (6 bases). Trimming cost V 8 bases and J 0 bases, with 16 bases left between them. The CDR3 consists of 16 residues. The germline V gene encodes CDR1 MDHEN and CDR2 SYDVKM. The CDR3 bases are TGTGCCAGCTCCTCGGGGGGCCTTTCAACTAATGAAAAACTGTTTTTT. The encoded protein is CASSSGGLSTNEKLFF.

This clone was found once. The gene calls are TRBV5-6 and TRBJ1-1; D is possibly TRBD1 (5 bases). V lost 3 bases and J lost 7, with 13 bases in between. Per the germline V gene, CDR1 is SGHDT and CDR2 is YYEEEE. The CDR3 has 13 residues. This CDR3 reads CASSSGAGIEAFF. The CDR3 region has the DNA TGTGCCAGCAGCTCCGGGGCGGGAATTGAAGCTTTCTTT.

The chain carries TRBV19 and TRBJ1-2; possibly TRBD1 for D (6 bases). There are 16 residues in the CDR3. Germline-derived CDR1 and CDR2 are LNHDA and SQIVND (reference sequence). Trimming stripped 3 bases from V and 3 bases from J, with 17 bases between. The CDR3 spells CASSIPHVQGYYGYTF. CDR3 bases: TGTGCCAGTAGTATTCCCCATGTACAGGGATACTATGGCTACACCTTC.

This clone was detected once. The chain employs TRBV7-9 and TRBJ2-5; 7 bases match TRBD1. The J call may be in error: the DNA end matches TRBJ2-7 better. CDR3 length: 14 amino acids. Per the germline V gene, CDR1 is SEHNR and CDR2 is FQNEAQ (reference sequence). CDR3 loop: CASSDGQDSYEQYF. CDR3 nucleotides: TGTGCCAGCAGCGACGGACAGGACTCCTACGAGCAGTACTTC.

The DNA for the CDR3 is TGTGCCAGCAGCTTAGACTTCCGTGTGAGCGGGGGGTGGGAGGAGACCCAGTACTTC. Translating it yields CASSLDFRVSGGWEETQYF. The V call is TRBV7-8, the J call TRBJ2-5; TRBD2 matches at 9 bases. CDR3 size: 19 residues. Germline V CDR1 and CDR2: SGHVS, FQNEAQ. V was pared by 1 base and J by 5 bases, with 17 bases of the junction left unmatched.

This chain joins TRBV11-2 and TRBJ2-3, with TRBD2 identical over 14 bases. Trimming cost V 5 bases and J 4 bases; bases outside gene matches: 5. This CDR3 is built from 16 residues. Germline V gene sequence: CDR1 SGHAT, CDR2 FQNNGV. CDR3 DNA sequence: TGTGCCAGCAGCGCGACTAGCGGGGGGGCCTCAGATACGCAGTATTTT. Protein sequence: CASSATSGGASDTQYF.

The rearrangement links TRBV2 to TRBJ1-1; D is ambiguous. This CDR3 has 13 residues. Germline assignment: CDR1 SNHLY and CDR2 FYNNEI. V was trimmed by 6 bases and J by 11 bases, leaving 19 bases between them. DNA for the CDR3: TGTGCCAGCAGCTTAGGCCAAGAGGTTGGTGCTTTCTTT. This translates into CASSLGQEVGAFF. Supplemented by reference TRBV2 and TRBJ1-1, the full variable domain reads EPEVTQTPSHQVTQMGQEVILRCVPISNHLYFYWYRQILGQKVEFLVSFYNNEISEKSEIFDDQFSVERPDGSNFTLKIRSTKLEDSAMYFCASSLGQEVGAFFGQGTRLTVV.

This clone occurred once. J is TRBJ1-2 and V is TRBV6-6; tentative D call: TRBD1 (5 bases). Germline CDR1 reads MNHNY; CDR2 reads SVGAGI (reference sequence). The CDR3 is 13 amino acids. Trimming took 8 bases from V and 2 from J, leaving 12 bases between them. The CDR3 region has the DNA TGTGCCAGCGACGAACAGGAGAACTATGGCTACACCTTC. This translates into CASDEQENYGYTF.

The chain recombines TRBV5-1 with TRBJ2-2, with a tentative D call TRBD1 (5 bases). The CDR3 spans 16 residues. Germline CDR1 reads SGHRS; CDR2 reads YFSETQ. Trimming left V 4 bases short and J 3 bases short, with 16 bases between. The CDR3 loop is CASSAYSGRYTGELFF. The CDR3 coding sequence is TGCGCCAGCAGCGCGTACTCAGGGCGATACACCGGGGAGCTGTTTTTT.

This clone appeared a few times. The rearrangement joins TRBV2 to TRBJ2-1; 11 bases fit TRBD2. CDR3 length: 15 residues. V was pared by 7 bases and J by 3 bases, with 5 bases of the junction left unmatched. CDR1 is SNHLY, CDR2 FYNNEI, per germline. The CDR3 reads CASISSGGIYNEQFF. The CDR3 DNA reads TGTGCCAGCATTTCTAGCGGGGGGATCTACAATGAGCAGTTCTTC.

This clone was counted a few times. The genes are TRBV25-1 and TRBJ1-1; TRBD1 matches 9 bases. The junction had 8 bases not matched to a gene; V was cut back by 5 bases and J by 4 bases. The CDR3 length is 15 residues. Germline CDR1 reads MGHDK; CDR2 reads SYGVNS. The CDR3 DNA reads TGTGCCAGCAGTCCAACAGGGGGCTCGGGCACTGAAGCTTTCTTT. Amino acid sequence: CASSPTGGSGTEAFF.

In this sample, this clone turned up a few times. This sequence joins TRBV19 and TRBJ2-7; TRBD1 agrees at 7 bases. The CDR3 spans 13 residues. The trim removed 6 bases at V and 2 bases at J, leaving 4 bases unmatched. Per the germline V gene, CDR1 is LNHDA and CDR2 is SQIVND (reference sequence). CDR3 residues: CASSWGQPYEQYF. The CDR3 bases are TGTGCCAGTAGCTGGGGACAGCCCTACGAGCAGTACTTC.

The rearrangement uses TRBV11-3 and TRBJ2-5, with 8 bases lining up with TRBD1. V gave up 0 bases and J gave up 2 bases; unmatched junction bases: 11. From germline, CDR1 is SGHNT and CDR2 YENEEA. The CDR3 loop spans 18 amino acids. CDR3 nucleotide sequence: TGTGCCAGCAGCTTAGACTCGGACAGGGAGAGGGGACAAGAGACCCAGTACTTC. Encoded protein: CASSLDSDRERGQETQYF.

The chain recombines TRBV28 with TRBJ1-5; no clear D. V dropped 3 bases and J dropped 0 bases, with 6 bases sitting between them. The CDR3 has 14 amino acids. Germline V CDR1 and CDR2: MDHEN, SYDVKM. CDR3 region: CASSFQISNQPQHF. As DNA, the CDR3 is TGTGCCAGCAGTTTCCAGATTAGCAATCAGCCCCAGCATTTT.

The count of this clone is one. The V and J genes are TRBV7-9 and TRBJ2-7; 7 positions agree with TRBD1. The CDR3 has 18 residues. V lost 1 base, J lost 2 bases, and 14 bases stayed unmatched. Looked up from germline, CDR1 is SEHNR and CDR2 is FQNEAQ (reference sequence). CDR3 DNA sequence: TGTGCCAGCAGCTTAGGGCACAGGGGCCGATTTACAACCTACGAGCAGTACTTC. Translation gives CASSLGHRGRFTTYEQYF.

Only a few counts were recorded for this clone. The chain employs TRBV4-2 and TRBJ2-3, with D possibly being TRBD1 (6 bases). V lost 1 base, J lost 1 base, and 12 bases lay in between. Germline CDR1 reads LGHNA; CDR2 reads YNFKEQ. The CDR3 covers 16 residues. In nucleotides, the CDR3 is TGTGCCAGCAGCCAAGGGCTAAACAGGGGCACAGATACGCAGTATTTT. This encodes CASSQGLNRGTDTQYF.

The chain joins TRBV5-6 to TRBJ1-1, with no clear D. V was shortened by 4 bases and J by 0 bases, with 16 bases between the two germline ends. Germline V lookup: CDR1 SGHDT, CDR2 YYEEEE. This CDR3 contains 16 residues. The CDR3 sequence: CASSRKEVVLNTEAFF. The CDR3 DNA reads TGTGCCAGCAGCCGTAAGGAGGTAGTCCTGAACACTGAAGCTTTCTTT.

The J gene is TRBJ1-2, the V gene TRBV11-2, with 11 bases fitting TRBD1. J was trimmed by 7 bases and V by 1 base; bases with no gene match: 5. The germline V gene has CDR1 SGHAT and CDR2 FQNNGV. CDR3 size: 15 residues. CDR3 in DNA: TGTGCCAGCAGCTTAGCAGGACAGGGGGCCCGTGGCTACACCTTC. This translates into CASSLAGQGARGYTF.

This chain uses TRBV10-2 with TRBJ1-6, with 8 bases matching TRBD1. In germline, CDR1 is WSHSY, CDR2 SAAADI. This CDR3 contains 14 residues. Trimming cost V 6 bases and J 10 bases; bases outside gene matches: 8. The chain's CDR3 is CASSRDRIYSPLHF. DNA of the CDR3: TGCGCCAGCAGCAGGGACAGGATTTACTCACCCCTCCACTTT.

This chain connects TRBV4-1 to TRBJ2-1; D gene uncertain. This CDR3 has 13 residues. The germline V gene encodes CDR1 MGHRA and CDR2 YSYEKL. V lost 3 bases and J 3 bases, leaving 6 bases between the germline ends. Here the CDR3 reads CASSQSGYNEQFF. The CDR3 bases are TGCGCCAGCAGCCAGTCCGGCTACAATGAGCAGTTCTTC.